The 19 T cell receptor beta chains presented below share a single source sample, sequenced in a study of control samples from healthy donors and cancer patients. Here immunoSEQ multiplex PCR was the method, and the copy in TCRdb shows in-frame clones only, minus some. The sample holds tens of thousands of clones, more than 90% seen once. The material sequenced was PBMCs. The receptor source for this set is a man in his forties or fifties with colorectal cancer.

The CDR3 bases are TGCGCCAGCAGCTTAGACAGGGATACCGGGGAGCTGTTTTTT. Protein product: CASSLDRDTGELFF. The chain uses TRBV5-1 and TRBJ2-2, with 7 bases fitting TRBD1. The CDR3 spans 14 residues. Germline V gene data show CDR1 as SGHRS and CDR2 as YFSETQ. V lost 2 bases, J lost 5 bases, and 3 bases stayed unmatched.

The chain employs TRBV9 and TRBJ2-3, with D hard to call. Per germline, CDR1 SGDLS and CDR2 YYNGEE. The V end lost 3 bases, the J end lost 1 base, and 9 bases lay between the germline ends. This CDR3 region has 14 residues. In nucleotides, the CDR3 is TGTGCCAGCAGCGGGTGGTTAGGCACAGATACGCAGTATTTT. Its translation: CASSGWLGTDTQYF.

The table lists this clone with a count of one. V is TRBV4-1 and J is TRBJ2-1, with TRBD2 as a possible D gene (6 bases). Germline V gene sequence: CDR1 MGHRA, CDR2 YSYEKL. CDR3 length: 16 amino acids. Trimming took 0 bases from V and 2 from J, leaving 11 bases between them. The CDR3 nucleotides read TGCGCCAGCAGCCAAGATCTTGGGGGGACCTACAATGAGCAGTTCTTC. Translated: CASSQDLGGTYNEQFF.

This rearrangement joins TRBV19 to TRBJ1-6; D gene uncertain. V lost 5 bases to trimming and J lost 8 bases, with 25 bases between them. From germline, CDR1 is LNHDA and CDR2 SQIVND (reference sequence). The CDR3 length is 18 residues. Written as DNA, the CDR3 is TGTGCCAGTAGTCTACTAACGCGGGCAGGTTCAACAGATTCACCCCTCCACTTT. Amino acids: CASSLLTRAGSTDSPLHF.

The genes are TRBV29-1 and TRBJ1-2, with a possible D match to TRBD1 (5 bases). The CDR3 is 12 residues long. The V gene's germline CDR1 is SQVTM and CDR2 ANQGSEA. V was cut by 5 bases and J by 8 bases, with 15 bases left in between. The CDR3 region is CSVRQTNGGYTF. The CDR3 bases are TGCAGCGTTCGACAGACCAATGGGGGCTACACCTTC.

The chain couples TRBV7-9 to TRBJ1-4; no definite D call. Per germline, CDR1 SEHNR and CDR2 FQNEAQ (reference sequence). The ends were cut back, 1 base at V and 3 bases at J, with 12 bases in the middle. The CDR3 contains 16 residues. This CDR3 reads CASSLDQVGANEKLFF. As DNA, the CDR3 is TGTGCCAGCAGCTTAGACCAGGTTGGGGCTAATGAAAAACTGTTTTTT.

The CDR3 coding sequence is TGTGCCAGCCAAAGAAGTGCGCGTACGCAGTATTTT. As protein: CASQRSARTQYF. The chain links TRBV12-3 or TRBV12-4 to TRBJ2-3, with no clear D. This CDR3 is built from 12 residues. Trimming stripped 8 bases from V and 8 bases from J, with 14 bases between.

V and J are TRBV6-1 and TRBJ2-7, with no clear D. Germline-derived CDR1 and CDR2 are MNHNS and SASEGT. The germline V and J ends were trimmed by 0 bases and 6 bases, with 9 bases remaining between them. CDR3 length equals 13 residues. This CDR3 is CASSEAKGSEQYF. Here the CDR3 DNA reads TGTGCCAGCAGTGAAGCGAAGGGATCCGAGCAGTACTTC.

This chain joins TRBV18 and TRBJ2-5; D remains unclear. The germline V gene has CDR1 KGHSH and CDR2 LQKENI. CDR3 length: 14 amino acids. Trimming shortened V by 1 base and J by 4 bases, and 10 bases separated the two germline ends. CDR3 loop: CASSPRPRRETQYF. The CDR3 bases are TGTGCCAGCTCACCACGGCCACGTAGAGAGACCCAGTACTTC.

The chain employs TRBV4-1 and TRBJ2-1, with a tentative D call TRBD1 (5 bases). The V and J ends lost 4 bases and 7 bases respectively, with 17 bases between them. This CDR3 region has 15 residues. CDR1 MGHRA and CDR2 YSYEKL come from the germline V gene. The CDR3 bases are TGCGCCAGCAGCCCCACCGACAGCTTCCGAAATGAGCAGTTCTTC. Translated, it gives CASSPTDSFRNEQFF.

The V gene is TRBV4-1, the J gene TRBJ1-3; D is uncertain. The CDR3 is 16 amino acids. The germline CDR1 and CDR2 sequences are MGHRA and YSYEKL. With 7 bases removed from V and 0 bases from J, the gap between germline ends came to 16 bases. The CDR3 spells CASTKEGPHSGNTIYF. Here the CDR3 DNA reads TGCGCCAGCACCAAAGAGGGTCCCCACTCTGGAAACACCATATATTTT.

The V call is TRBV11-2, the J call TRBJ1-1; D might be TRBD1 (5 bases). This CDR3 region has 15 residues. Germline V gives CDR1 SGHAT, CDR2 FQNNGV. Trimming stripped 4 bases from V and 0 bases from J, with 12 bases between. DNA of the CDR3: TGTGCCAGCAGCTCCCGTCGCAGGGTGAACACTGAAGCTTTCTTT. As protein: CASSSRRRVNTEAFF.

This chain uses TRBV7-9 with TRBJ1-6, with TRBD1 matching over 11 bases. Germline trimming cut 5 bases from V and 9 bases from J; bases unmatched to any gene: 6. CDR1 SEHNR and CDR2 FQNEAQ come from the germline V gene (reference sequence). The CDR3 length is 15 residues. In DNA, the CDR3 is TGTGCCAGCAGCCCGGACAGGGGGCTAGGTTCACCCCTCCACTTT. Translating gives CASSPDRGLGSPLHF.

The gene calls are TRBV30 and TRBJ1-3; 7 bases are shared with TRBD1. Germline-derived CDR1 and CDR2 are GTSNPN and SVGIG (reference sequence). V gave up 5 bases and J gave up 7 bases; unmatched junction bases: 8. This CDR3 has 13 residues. For the CDR3, the DNA is TGTGCCTGGCAGAACAGGGGCGCCAACACCATATATTTT. This translates into CAWQNRGANTIYF.

J is TRBJ2-2 and V is TRBV3-1 (or the pseudogene TRBV3-2); the D gene could be TRBD1 or TRBD2 (5 bases each). Trimming shortened V by 0 bases and J by 0 bases, and 8 bases separated the two germline ends. Per germline, CDR1 LGHDT and CDR2 YNNKEL (reference sequence). The CDR3 totals 16 residues. This CDR3 reads CASSQDRGPNTGELFF. CDR3 sequence (DNA): TGTGCCAGCAGCCAAGATAGGGGACCGAACACCGGGGAGCTGTTTTTT.

The chain couples TRBV27 to TRBJ1-3; 9 bases align to TRBD1. The germline V gene has CDR1 MNHEY and CDR2 SMNVEV (reference sequence). CDR3 length equals 15 residues. V lost 5 bases and J lost 2; bases outside the gene matches: 4. For the CDR3, the DNA is TGTGCCAGCAGTACCCGGACAGGGGCTGGAAACACCATATATTTT. Protein product: CASSTRTGAGNTIYF.

This chain connects TRBV19 to TRBJ2-4, with 12 bases matching TRBD2. V was clipped by 6 bases and J by 2 bases; unmatched bases: 5. Germline lookup yields CDR1 LNHDA and CDR2 SQIVND (reference sequence). This CDR3 is built from 16 residues. The CDR3 region is CASRPSGGAPKNIQYF. DNA of the CDR3: TGTGCCAGTAGACCTAGCGGGGGGGCTCCCAAAAACATTCAGTACTTC. Filled out from reference TRBV19 and TRBJ2-4, the complete variable domain reads DGGITQSPKYLFRKEGQNVTLSCEQNLNHDAMYWYRQDPGQGLRLIYYSQIVNDFQKGDIAEGYSVSREKKESFPLTVTSAQKNPTAFYLCASRPSGGAPKNIQYFGAGTRLSVL.

The chain recombines TRBV5-1 with TRBJ2-7, with 9 bases identical to TRBD1. V lost 3 bases and J lost 3; bases outside the gene matches: 4. Germline CDR1 SGHRS, CDR2 YFSETQ. The CDR3 covers 14 residues. The CDR3 reads CASSSTGGDYEQYF. Written as DNA, the CDR3 is TGCGCCAGCAGCTCGACAGGGGGGGACTACGAGCAGTACTTC.

The chain carries TRBV5-4 and TRBJ2-1; D possibly corresponds to TRBD2 (5 bases). The CDR3 runs to 16 residues. V dropped 0 bases and J dropped 2 bases, with 12 bases sitting between them. CDR1 is SGHNT and CDR2 is YYREEE in the germline V gene (reference sequence). This CDR3 is CASSLGGAEPYNEQFF. CDR3 bases: TGTGCCAGCAGCTTGGGGGGAGCGGAGCCCTACAATGAGCAGTTCTTC. Using reference TRBV5-4 and TRBJ2-1 for the parts outside the CDR3, the full variable domain is ETGVTQSPTHLIKTRGQQVTLRCSSQSGHNTVSWYQQALGQGPQFIFQYYREEENGRGNFPPRFSGLQFPNYSSELNVNALELDDSALYLCASSLGGAEPYNEQFFGPGTRLTVL.